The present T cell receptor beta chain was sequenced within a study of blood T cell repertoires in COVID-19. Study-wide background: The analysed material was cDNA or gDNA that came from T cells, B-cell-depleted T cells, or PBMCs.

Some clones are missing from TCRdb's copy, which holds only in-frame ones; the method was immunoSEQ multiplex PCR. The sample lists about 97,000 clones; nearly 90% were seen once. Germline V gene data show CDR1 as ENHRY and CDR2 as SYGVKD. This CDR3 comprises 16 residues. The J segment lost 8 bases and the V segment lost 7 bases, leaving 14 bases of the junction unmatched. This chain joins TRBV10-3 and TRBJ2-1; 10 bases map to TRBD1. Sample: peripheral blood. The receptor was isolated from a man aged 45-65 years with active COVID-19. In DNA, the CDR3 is TGTGCCATCACGAGCACCGGGACAGGGGCGCGGGATGAGCAGTTCTTC. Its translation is CAITSTGTGARDEQFF.